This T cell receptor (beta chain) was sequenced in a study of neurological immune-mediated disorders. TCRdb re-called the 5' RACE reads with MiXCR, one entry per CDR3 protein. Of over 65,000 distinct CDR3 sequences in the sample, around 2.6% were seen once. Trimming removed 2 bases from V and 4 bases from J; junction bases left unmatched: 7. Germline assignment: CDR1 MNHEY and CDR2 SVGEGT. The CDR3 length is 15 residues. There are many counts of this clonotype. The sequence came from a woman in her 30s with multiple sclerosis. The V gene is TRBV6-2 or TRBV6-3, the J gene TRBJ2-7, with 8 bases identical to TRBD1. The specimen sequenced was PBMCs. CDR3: CASSYPHRTGYEQYF. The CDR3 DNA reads TGTGCCAGCAGTTACCCGCACAGGACAGGGTACGAGCAGTACTTC.